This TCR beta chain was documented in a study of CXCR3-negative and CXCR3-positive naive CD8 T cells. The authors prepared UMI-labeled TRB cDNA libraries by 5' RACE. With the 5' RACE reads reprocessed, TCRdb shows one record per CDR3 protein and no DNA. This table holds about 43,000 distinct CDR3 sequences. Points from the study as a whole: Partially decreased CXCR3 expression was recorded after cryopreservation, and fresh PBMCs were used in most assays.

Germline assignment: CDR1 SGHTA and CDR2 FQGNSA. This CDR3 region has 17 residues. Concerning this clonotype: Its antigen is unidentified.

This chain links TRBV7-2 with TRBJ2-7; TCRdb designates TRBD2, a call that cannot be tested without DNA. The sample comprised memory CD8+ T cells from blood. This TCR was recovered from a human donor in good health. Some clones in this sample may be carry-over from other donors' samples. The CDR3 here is CASSLVPSGDLWYEQYF.